This TCR beta chain was obtained from a study of cytomegalovirus exposure and HLA in healthy donors. This clone showed up just once. Its antigen is unknown. CDR1 and CDR2 (germline): LNHDA, SQIVND (reference sequence). The CDR3 totals 15 residues. The ends were cut back, 3 bases at V and 5 bases at J, with 14 bases in the middle. Study findings and constraints: A later analysis revealed that TCR association rates differed between HLA loci, peaking at DRB1 and bottoming out at HLA-C. Reports described diagnosis of cytomegalovirus status by the classifier as highly specific and sensitive.

PCR used 60 Vbeta primers and 13 Jbeta primers. Measured with immunoSEQ multiplex PCR; TCRdb has only the in-frame clones, and not every one. Of 150,000 to 200,000 clones in the sample, roughly 87% were seen once. J is TRBJ2-1 and V is TRBV19, with D possibly TRBD1 on 5 matching bases. Sequenced: PBMCs. This TCR came from a boy between 2 and 15 years old in good health and CMV-seronegative. DNA for the CDR3: TGTGCCAGTAGTATGGGGCAGGGATCCCACAATGAGCAGTTCTTC. It specifies CASSMGQGSHNEQFF.